The clone carrying this T cell receptor (beta chain) occurred many times. Each CDR3 protein is one row after TCRdb ran MiXCR on the 5' RACE reads. The sample contains tens of thousands of distinct CDR3 sequences, around 13% of which appear only once. The sample is drawn from a study of early T cells in non-severe SARS-CoV-2 infection. V lost 4 bases to trimming and J lost 2 bases; unmatched junction nucleotides: 1. The CDR3 length is 13 residues. In germline, CDR1 is GTSNPN, CDR2 SVGIG (reference sequence). The rearrangement uses TRBV30 and TRBJ1-2; 10 bases map to TRBD1. This sequence originates from an adult who was a healthcare worker with PCR-confirmed SARS-CoV-2 infection or an uninfected control (not recorded which). Sequencing was done on a sample of whole blood. The CDR3 DNA is TGTGCCTGGATGGGACAGGGGAACTATGGCTACACCTTC. Residues: CAWMGQGNYGYTF.